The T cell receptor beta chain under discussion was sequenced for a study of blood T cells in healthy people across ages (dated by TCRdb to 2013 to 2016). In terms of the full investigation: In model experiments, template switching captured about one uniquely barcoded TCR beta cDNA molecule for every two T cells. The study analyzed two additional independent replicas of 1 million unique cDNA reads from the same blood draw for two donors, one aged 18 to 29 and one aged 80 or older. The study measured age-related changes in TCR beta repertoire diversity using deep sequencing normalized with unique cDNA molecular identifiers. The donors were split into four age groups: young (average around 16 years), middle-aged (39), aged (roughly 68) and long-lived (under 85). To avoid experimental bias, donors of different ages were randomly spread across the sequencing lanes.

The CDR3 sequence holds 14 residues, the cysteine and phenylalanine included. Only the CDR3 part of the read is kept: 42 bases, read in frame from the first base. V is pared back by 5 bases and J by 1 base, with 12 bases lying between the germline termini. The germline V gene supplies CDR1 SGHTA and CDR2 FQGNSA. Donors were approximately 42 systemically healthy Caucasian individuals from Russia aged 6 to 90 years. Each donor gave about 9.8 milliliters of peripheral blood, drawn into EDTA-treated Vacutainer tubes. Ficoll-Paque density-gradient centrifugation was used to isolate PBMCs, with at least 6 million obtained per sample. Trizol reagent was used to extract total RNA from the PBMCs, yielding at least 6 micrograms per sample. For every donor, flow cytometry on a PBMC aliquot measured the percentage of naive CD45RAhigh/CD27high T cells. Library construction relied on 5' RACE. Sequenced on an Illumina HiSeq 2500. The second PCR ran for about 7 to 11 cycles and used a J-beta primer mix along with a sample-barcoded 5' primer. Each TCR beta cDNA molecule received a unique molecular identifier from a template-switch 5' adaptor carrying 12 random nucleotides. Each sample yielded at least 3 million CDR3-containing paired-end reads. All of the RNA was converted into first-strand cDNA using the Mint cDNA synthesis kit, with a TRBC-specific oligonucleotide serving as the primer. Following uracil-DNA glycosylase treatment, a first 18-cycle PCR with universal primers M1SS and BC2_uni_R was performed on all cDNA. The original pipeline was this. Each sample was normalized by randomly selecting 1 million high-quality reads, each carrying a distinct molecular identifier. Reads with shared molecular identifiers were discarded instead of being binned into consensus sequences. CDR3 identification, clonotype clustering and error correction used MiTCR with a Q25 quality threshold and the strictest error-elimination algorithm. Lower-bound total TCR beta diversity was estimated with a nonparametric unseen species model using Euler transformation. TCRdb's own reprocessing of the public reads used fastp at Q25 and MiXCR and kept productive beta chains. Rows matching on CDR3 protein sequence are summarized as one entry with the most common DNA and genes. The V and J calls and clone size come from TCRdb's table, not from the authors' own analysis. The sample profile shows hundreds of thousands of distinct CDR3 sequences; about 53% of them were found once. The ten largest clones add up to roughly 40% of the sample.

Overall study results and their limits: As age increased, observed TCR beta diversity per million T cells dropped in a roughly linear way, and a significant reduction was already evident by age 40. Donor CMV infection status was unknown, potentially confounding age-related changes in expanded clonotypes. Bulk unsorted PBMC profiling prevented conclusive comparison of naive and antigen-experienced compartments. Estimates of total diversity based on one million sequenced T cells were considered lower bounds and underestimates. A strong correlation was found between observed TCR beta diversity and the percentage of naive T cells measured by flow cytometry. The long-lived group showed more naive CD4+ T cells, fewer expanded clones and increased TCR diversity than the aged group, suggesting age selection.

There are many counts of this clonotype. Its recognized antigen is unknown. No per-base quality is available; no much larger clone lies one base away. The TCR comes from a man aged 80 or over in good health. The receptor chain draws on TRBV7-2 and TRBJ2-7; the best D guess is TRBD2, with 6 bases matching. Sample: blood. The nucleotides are TGTGCCAGCAGCCCCCTTAGCGGATCCTACGAGCAGTACTTC. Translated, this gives CASSPLSGSYEQYF.